This TCR beta chain was sequenced in a study of T-cell reconstitution after alpha-beta-depleted transplantation in children. General study results and limits: Newly generated T cells supplied most T-cell counts and diversity one year post-transplant. At day 60, the high TCRbeta diversity found in some patients originated from recipient T cells and thymic progenitors that had survived. Alpha-beta T cells present about two months after transplant were reported to originate from several hundred expanded graft clones.

Library preparation (for TCRbeta) was performed with unique molecular identifiers. One entry per CDR3 protein results from TCRdb running MiXCR on the PCR reads. The sample yields roughly 250,000 distinct CDR3 sequences, 7.5% to 9.5% seen once. This clonotype was seen at least ten times. Its cognate antigen is unknown. The junction had 9 bases not matched to a gene; V was cut back by 1 base and J by 4 bases. From germline, CDR1 is SGHDT and CDR2 YYEEEE. This CDR3 is 17 amino acids long. This TCR was recovered from a male patient between 5 and 17 years old who had a stem cell transplant for acute lymphoblastic leukemia, so the T cells may come from the graft donor. The V and J genes are TRBV5-6 and TRBJ1-1; 11 bases are shared with TRBD1. Here the sequenced sample was PBMCs, mostly from graft donor cells, taken 180 days after TCRalphabeta/CD19-depleted stem cell transplant. CDR3 in amino acids: CASSLRGQGGTGTEAFF. As DNA, the CDR3 is TGTGCCAGCAGCTTGCGGGGACAGGGGGGCACCGGCACTGAAGCTTTCTTT.